These T cell receptor beta chains were read from a single sample in a study of identifying expanded T cells in peripheral blood. Profiling relied on immunoSEQ multiplex PCR, and the TCRdb table lists in-frame clones only, not all of them. The repertoire includes some 75,000 clones, 90% of them detected once, and roughly 3.5% sits in the top ten. Sequencing input: blood. The receptors come from a person aged 18-70 years in good health. CDR3s include the opening cysteine and the closing phenylalanine or tryptophan. The D gene is left open where the match is weak. Rows may omit the clone size; those that give it use once, few, many or a size class.

j_gene: TRBJ1-2; v_gene: TRBV18; abundance: .; d_gene: .; CDR3nt: TGTGCCAGCTCATCACAGGGTGACTATGGCTACACCTTC; CDR3aa: CASSSQGDYGYTF
j_gene: TRBJ1-1; v_gene: TRBV5-5; abundance: once; d_gene: .; CDR3nt: TGTGCCAGCAGCTTCCCGCGGCTCACTGAAGCTTTCTTT; CDR3aa: CASSFPRLTEAFF
j_gene: TRBJ2-3; v_gene: TRBV15; abundance: .; d_gene: TRBD2; CDR3nt: TGTGCCACCAGCAGATCGACTAGCGGCACAGATACGCAGTATTTT; CDR3aa: CATSRSTSGTDTQYF
j_gene: TRBJ2-1; v_gene: TRBV4-2; abundance: .; d_gene: TRBD1; CDR3nt: TGTGCCAGCAGCGCCGGGACAGACTACAATGAGCAGTTCTTC; CDR3aa: CASSAGTDYNEQFF
j_gene: TRBJ2-7; v_gene: TRBV5-1; abundance: .; d_gene: TRBD2; CDR3nt: TGCGCCAGCAGCTTGGGTGGTAGCGGGGGAGATTACGAGCAGTACTTC; CDR3aa: CASSLGGSGGDYEQYF
j_gene: TRBJ1-6; v_gene: TRBV27; abundance: .; d_gene: .; CDR3nt: TGTGCCAGCAGTTGGGACGAGAATTCACCCCTCCACTTT; CDR3aa: CASSWDENSPLHF
j_gene: TRBJ2-2; v_gene: TRBV11-2; abundance: once; d_gene: .; CDR3nt: TGTGCCAGCAGCTTATCCGGGGACACCGGGGAGCTGTTTTTT; CDR3aa: CASSLSGDTGELFF
j_gene: TRBJ1-1; v_gene: TRBV6-5; abundance: .; d_gene: .; CDR3nt: TGTGCCAGCAGTTACTCGAGTATGACTGAAGCTTTCTTT; CDR3aa: CASSYSSMTEAFF
j_gene: TRBJ1-2; v_gene: TRBV28; abundance: .; d_gene: .; CDR3nt: TGTGCCAGCAGGTCCGGGAATGTTGGCTACACCTTC; CDR3aa: CASRSGNVGYTF
j_gene: TRBJ2-7; v_gene: TRBV11-2; abundance: .; d_gene: .; CDR3nt: TGTGCCAGCAGCCCGAGACAGGTGGGATACGAGCAGTACTTC; CDR3aa: CASSPRQVGYEQYF
j_gene: TRBJ1-3; v_gene: TRBV4-2; abundance: .; d_gene: .; CDR3nt: TGTGCCAGCAGCCAAGGTGTGCGCACCTCTGGAAACACCATATATTTT; CDR3aa: CASSQGVRTSGNTIYF
j_gene: TRBJ2-5; v_gene: TRBV19; abundance: .; d_gene: .; CDR3nt: TGTGCCAGTAGCTTCGGGGGAACAGAGACCCAGTACTTC; CDR3aa: CASSFGGTETQYF
j_gene: TRBJ1-1; v_gene: TRBV9; abundance: once; d_gene: .; CDR3nt: TGTGCCAGCAGCGTTCAAGGGCTTGTAAACACTGAAGCTTTCTTT; CDR3aa: CASSVQGLVNTEAFF
j_gene: TRBJ2-5; v_gene: TRBV5-4; abundance: .; d_gene: .; CDR3nt: TGTGCCAGCAGCTTGACGGGGTCCCAAGAGACCCAGTACTTC; CDR3aa: CASSLTGSQETQYF
j_gene: TRBJ2-3; v_gene: TRBV21-1; abundance: .; d_gene: .; CDR3nt: TGTGCCAGCAGTCCTGAACACCCTACACCCCCAGATACGCAGTATTTT; CDR3aa: CASSPEHPTPPDTQYF
j_gene: TRBJ1-2; v_gene: TRBV9; abundance: .; d_gene: TRBD1; CDR3nt: TGTGCCAGCAGCTCCCCAAGGGGGCAGGTTGGTGGCTACACCTTC; CDR3aa: CASSSPRGQVGGYTF
j_gene: TRBJ1-6; v_gene: TRBV14; abundance: .; d_gene: .; CDR3nt: TGTGCCAGCTCGGCAGTTGGTAATTCACCCCTCCACTTT; CDR3aa: CASSAVGNSPLHF
j_gene: TRBJ1-4; v_gene: TRBV5-6; abundance: .; d_gene: TRBD1; CDR3nt: TGTGCCAGCAGCATTAGGACAGGGATGAAAAAACTGTTTTTT; CDR3aa: CASSIRTGMKKLFF
j_gene: TRBJ2-1; v_gene: TRBV4-3; abundance: .; d_gene: .; CDR3nt: TGCGCCAGCAGCCAAGCTTGGGGGGGCGGGGGCTACAATGAGCAGTTCTTC; CDR3aa: CASSQAWGGGGYNEQFF
j_gene: TRBJ2-1; v_gene: TRBV4-3; abundance: .; d_gene: TRBD2; CDR3nt: TGCGCCAGCAGCCAATCGGGACTAGCGGGGGGTTGGTATGAGCAGTTCTTC; CDR3aa: CASSQSGLAGGWYEQFF
j_gene: TRBJ2-3; v_gene: TRBV25-1; abundance: .; d_gene: .; CDR3nt: TGTGCCAGCAGTGAAGGGGGCGGGACAGATACGCAGTATTTT; CDR3aa: CASSEGGGTDTQYF
j_gene: TRBJ2-3; v_gene: TRBV4-2; abundance: .; d_gene: .; CDR3nt: TGTGCCAGCAGCCAAGGGGAGGTGACGCTAGCGGATACGCAGTATTTT; CDR3aa: CASSQGEVTLADTQYF
j_gene: TRBJ2-7; v_gene: TRBV7-2; abundance: .; d_gene: TRBD2; CDR3nt: TGTGCCAGCAGCTTAGCCGGGACTAGCTCCTACGAGCAGTACTTC; CDR3aa: CASSLAGTSSYEQYF
j_gene: TRBJ1-1; v_gene: TRBV18; abundance: .; d_gene: .; CDR3nt: TGTGCCAGCTCACCAAGGGGGGAGACTGAAGCTTTCTTT; CDR3aa: CASSPRGETEAFF
j_gene: TRBJ2-7; v_gene: TRBV2; abundance: .; d_gene: .; CDR3nt: TGTGCCAGCAGTGAGGGCTACGAGCAGTACTTC; CDR3aa: CASSEGYEQYF
j_gene: TRBJ1-1; v_gene: TRBV11-2; abundance: .; d_gene: .; CDR3nt: TGTGCCAGCAGCTTGGGAGGGGGGCTGAACACTGAAGCTTTCTTT; CDR3aa: CASSLGGGLNTEAFF
j_gene: TRBJ2-2; v_gene: TRBV11-1; abundance: .; d_gene: TRBD2; CDR3nt: TGTGCCAGCAGCTCGGGACTAGCGGGAGACCTAGGTAGCGCCGGGGAGCTGTTTTTT; CDR3aa: CASSSGLAGDLGSAGELFF
j_gene: TRBJ2-1; v_gene: TRBV2; abundance: .; d_gene: TRBD2; CDR3nt: TGTGCCAGCAGGGCCGGGACTAGCGTCGGGAATGAGCAGTTCTTC; CDR3aa: CASRAGTSVGNEQFF
j_gene: TRBJ1-2; v_gene: TRBV6-5; abundance: .; d_gene: .; CDR3nt: TGTGCCAGTGCCCTTGGGGGAAGGGGCTCCTACACCTTC; CDR3aa: CASALGGRGSYTF
j_gene: TRBJ1-1; v_gene: TRBV20-1; abundance: .; d_gene: .; CDR3nt: TGCAGTGCTAGATGGGGGTTCGAAGCTTTCTTT; CDR3aa: CSARWGFEAFF
j_gene: TRBJ2-7; v_gene: TRBV19; abundance: once; d_gene: .; CDR3nt: TGTGCCAGTAGTATAGGACGGGCGGGACACATCGGGCAGTACTTC; CDR3aa: CASSIGRAGHIGQYF
j_gene: TRBJ1-6; v_gene: TRBV5-6; abundance: once; d_gene: .; CDR3nt: TGTGCCAGCAGCCCAGGCACAGGGATCAATTCACCCCTCCACTTT; CDR3aa: CASSPGTGINSPLHF
j_gene: TRBJ2-3; v_gene: TRBV18; abundance: .; d_gene: .; CDR3nt: TGTGCCAGCTCACCACTAGGTGACCCCGTAGTGGATACGCAGTATTTT; CDR3aa: CASSPLGDPVVDTQYF
j_gene: TRBJ1-1; v_gene: TRBV9; abundance: .; d_gene: .; CDR3nt: TGTGCCAGCAGTTACGCCGGGGGGCCCGCTTTCTTT; CDR3aa: CASSYAGGPAFF
j_gene: TRBJ2-3; v_gene: TRBV7-2; abundance: once; d_gene: TRBD1; CDR3nt: TGTGCCAGCAGCTTGACAGGGCGCACAGATACGCAGTATTTT; CDR3aa: CASSLTGRTDTQYF
j_gene: TRBJ2-5; v_gene: TRBV5-5; abundance: .; d_gene: TRBD2; CDR3nt: TGTGCCAGCAGCTTCCTAGCGGGGGGGAGCGAGACCCAGTACTTC; CDR3aa: CASSFLAGGSETQYF
j_gene: TRBJ1-1; v_gene: TRBV4-1; abundance: .; d_gene: .; CDR3nt: TGCGCCAGCAGCCATCCTATGAGGGATAGGACAGAAGCTTTCTTT; CDR3aa: CASSHPMRDRTEAFF
j_gene: TRBJ1-5; v_gene: TRBV30; abundance: .; d_gene: TRBD1; CDR3nt: TGTGCCTGGAGTGTACCCCTTGCCGGGTGGACAGGGGTACCGGGTCAGCCCCAGCATTTT; CDR3aa: CAWSVPLAGWTGVPGQPQHF
j_gene: TRBJ2-2; v_gene: TRBV21-1; abundance: .; d_gene: .; CDR3nt: TGTGCCAGCAGCCCGACAGGGGGTTGCGCGACGAACACCGGGGAGCTGTTTTTT; CDR3aa: CASSPTGGCATNTGELFF
j_gene: TRBJ1-1; v_gene: TRBV5-1; abundance: .; d_gene: .; CDR3nt: TGCGCCAGCAGCTGGACAGTGGACGCTGAAGCTTTCTTT; CDR3aa: CASSWTVDAEAFF
j_gene: TRBJ1-2; v_gene: TRBV4-2; abundance: .; d_gene: .; CDR3nt: TGTGCCAGCAGCCCTCCCCCTACGGGGATGGGCCTTTGGACGGGCTACACCTTC; CDR3aa: CASSPPPTGMGLWTGYTF
j_gene: TRBJ1-2; v_gene: TRBV30; abundance: once; d_gene: .; CDR3nt: TGTGCCTGGAGATGGGGGCAGGGGTATGGCTACACCTTC; CDR3aa: CAWRWGQGYGYTF
j_gene: TRBJ2-3; v_gene: TRBV5-1; abundance: .; d_gene: .; CDR3nt: TGCGCCAGCAGCTTATCAGGGACCGGAGATACGCAGTATTTT; CDR3aa: CASSLSGTGDTQYF
j_gene: TRBJ1-6; v_gene: TRBV5-1; abundance: once; d_gene: .; CDR3nt: TGCGCCAGCAGCTTGGATACAGCCAATTCACCCCTCCACTTT; CDR3aa: CASSLDTANSPLHF
j_gene: TRBJ2-7; v_gene: TRBV7-2; abundance: once; d_gene: TRBD1; CDR3nt: TGTGCCAGCAGCACAGCCGGGACAGGGGCCTACGAGCAGTACTTC; CDR3aa: CASSTAGTGAYEQYF
j_gene: TRBJ2-5; v_gene: TRBV30; abundance: .; d_gene: .; CDR3nt: TGTGCCTGGGGGTCTCGGGAGACCCAGTACTTC; CDR3aa: CAWGSRETQYF
j_gene: TRBJ2-7; v_gene: TRBV20-1; abundance: .; d_gene: .; CDR3nt: TGCAGTGCGGAATTGGGGGTAGAGCAGTACTTC; CDR3aa: CSAELGVEQYF
j_gene: TRBJ1-3; v_gene: TRBV2; abundance: .; d_gene: .; CDR3nt: TGTGCCAGCAGTACAACCAGCTCTGGAAACACCATATATTTT; CDR3aa: CASSTTSSGNTIYF
j_gene: TRBJ2-7; v_gene: TRBV7-9; abundance: once; d_gene: .; CDR3nt: TGTGCCAGCAGCTTAGGGAGCAGTAGTCCGGTTGGCGAGCAGTACTTC; CDR3aa: CASSLGSSSPVGEQYF
j_gene: TRBJ2-3; v_gene: TRBV28; abundance: .; d_gene: TRBD2; CDR3nt: TGTGCCAGCAGTACCGTGCGCGGGGGGGAAACATCTAGCACAGATACGCAGTATTTT; CDR3aa: CASSTVRGGETSSTDTQYF
j_gene: TRBJ2-1; v_gene: TRBV7-2; abundance: .; d_gene: .; CDR3nt: TGTGCCAGCAGCTTACCTCGGCGGGGACACAATGAGCAGTTCTTC; CDR3aa: CASSLPRRGHNEQFF